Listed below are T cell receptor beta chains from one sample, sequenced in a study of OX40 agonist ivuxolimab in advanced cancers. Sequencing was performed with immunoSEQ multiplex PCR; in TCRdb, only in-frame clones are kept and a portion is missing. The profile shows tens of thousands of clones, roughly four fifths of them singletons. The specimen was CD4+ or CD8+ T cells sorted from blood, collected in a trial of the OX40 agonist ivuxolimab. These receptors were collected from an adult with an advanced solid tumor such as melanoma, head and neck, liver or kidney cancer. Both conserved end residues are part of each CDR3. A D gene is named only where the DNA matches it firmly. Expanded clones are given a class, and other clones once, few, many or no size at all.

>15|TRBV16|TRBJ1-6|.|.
TGTGCCAGCAGCCCTAGGGGAGTGAGGGGGTCACCCCTCCACTTT
CASSPRGVRGSPLHF
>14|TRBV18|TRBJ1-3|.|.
TGTGCCAGCTCACCAGGGAGCTCTGGAAACACCATATATTTT
CASSPGSSGNTIYF
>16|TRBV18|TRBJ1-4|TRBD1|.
TGTGCCAGCTCATCAAACGCTGACAGGGGGCCTGAAAAACTGTTTTTT
CASSSNADRGPEKLFF
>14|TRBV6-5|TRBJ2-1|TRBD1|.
TGTGCCAGCAGTTACTCGACAGGGGACAATGAGCAGTTCTTC
CASSYSTGDNEQFF
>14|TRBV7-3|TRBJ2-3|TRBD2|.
TGTGCCAGCAGCTTTAGCGGGACCACAGATACGCAGTATTTT
CASSFSGTTDTQYF
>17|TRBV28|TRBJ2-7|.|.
TGTGCCAGCAAAGTTTCGGCAGGCCAAAAAGGTGGACGCGAGCAGTACTTC
CASKVSAGQKGGREQYF
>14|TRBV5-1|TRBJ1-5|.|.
TGCGCCAGCAGCTTGGCGGGCTTCGGCCAGCCCCAGCATTTT
CASSLAGFGQPQHF
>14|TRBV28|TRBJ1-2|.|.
TGTGCCAGCAGTTTAGGGCCGGGACTCTATGGCTACACCTTC
CASSLGPGLYGYTF
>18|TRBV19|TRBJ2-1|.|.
TGTGCCAGTAGTATAGTAAGAGGGAGTAATCCTTCCTACAATGAGCAGTTCTTC
CASSIVRGSNPSYNEQFF
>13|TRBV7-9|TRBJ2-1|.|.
TGTGCCAGCAGCTTTTTCGGGAGCAATGAGCAGTTCTTC
CASSFFGSNEQFF
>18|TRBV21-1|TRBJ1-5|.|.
TGTGCCAGCAGCAATTACCCCGGACATTCCTTTAGCAATCAGCCCCAGCATTTT
CASSNYPGHSFSNQPQHF
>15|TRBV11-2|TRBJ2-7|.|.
TGTGCCAGCAGCTCACCCCGGCGCTCTACCTACGAGCAGTACTTC
CASSSPRRSTYEQYF
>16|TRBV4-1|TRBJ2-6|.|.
TGCGCCAGCAGCCAAGACATGGGAATTGGGGCCAACGTCCTGACTTTC
CASSQDMGIGANVLTF
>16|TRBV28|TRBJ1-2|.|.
TGTGCCAGCAGCTCCCGGGACCCAGCCCTAGGCTATGGCTACACCTTC
CASSSRDPALGYGYTF
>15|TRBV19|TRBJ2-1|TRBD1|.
TGTGCCAGTAACAGGGGGCCCGACTCCTACAATGAGCAGTTCTTC
CASNRGPDSYNEQFF
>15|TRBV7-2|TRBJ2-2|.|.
TGTGCCAGCAGCTTACACGGCGGGACCACCGGGGAGCTGTTTTTT
CASSLHGGTTGELFF
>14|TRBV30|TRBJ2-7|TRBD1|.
TGTGCCTGGGCCCTTCCCGGGACAGCGTACGAGCAGTACTTC
CAWALPGTAYEQYF
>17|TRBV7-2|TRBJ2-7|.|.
TGTGCCAGCAGCTTAATCCCAGGGCTTACGAGCTCCTACGAGCAGTACTTC
CASSLIPGLTSSYEQYF
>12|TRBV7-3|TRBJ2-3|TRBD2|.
TGTGCCAGCAGCGGGGACTACCATACGCAGTATTTT
CASSGDYHTQYF
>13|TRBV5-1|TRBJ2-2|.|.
TGCGCCAGCAGCTTGAAGGGTCCCGGGGAGCTGTTTTTT
CASSLKGPGELFF
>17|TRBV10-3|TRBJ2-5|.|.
TGTGCCATCAGTGAGTCGAAGTCTAAGGGGGACGGGGAGACCCAGTACTTC
CAISESKSKGDGETQYF
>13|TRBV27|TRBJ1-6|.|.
TGTGCCAGCAGGGCGAGGTGGGATTCACCCCTCCACTTT
CASRARWDSPLHF
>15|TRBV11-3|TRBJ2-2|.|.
TGTGCCAGCAGCTTAGATTCGGTAGACACCGGGGAGCTGTTTTTT
CASSLDSVDTGELFF
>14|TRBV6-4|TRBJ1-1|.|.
TGTGCCAGCAGTGACTCATCGGAGGGCACTGAAGCTTTCTTT
CASSDSSEGTEAFF
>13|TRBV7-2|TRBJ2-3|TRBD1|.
TGTGCCAGCACGAGACAGGGAACAGATACGCAGTATTTT
CASTRQGTDTQYF
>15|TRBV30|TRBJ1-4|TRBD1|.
TGTGCCTGGACCGACCCGGGACAGGGGCATGAAAAACTGTTTTTT
CAWTDPGQGHEKLFF
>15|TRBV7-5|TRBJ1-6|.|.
TGTGCCAGAAGCACCAGGAGCTCCTATAATTCACCCCTCCACTTT
CARSTRSSYNSPLHF
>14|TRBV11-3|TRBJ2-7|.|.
TGTGCCAGCAGCATCGATAGTCACTACTACGAGCAGTACTTC
CASSIDSHYYEQYF
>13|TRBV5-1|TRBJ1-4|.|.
TGCGCCAGCAGCTTGTCCGCTAATGAAAAACTGTTTTTT
CASSLSANEKLFF
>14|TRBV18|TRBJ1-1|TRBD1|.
TGTGCCAGCTCACCTCAGGGGGCGGACACTGAAGCTTTCTTT
CASSPQGADTEAFF
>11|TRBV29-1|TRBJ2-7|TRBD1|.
TGCGGGGACAGGGTCTGGTACGAGCAGTACTTC
CGDRVWYEQYF
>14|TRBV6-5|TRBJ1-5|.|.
TGTGCCAGCAGTCCGACAGGCCGCAATCAGCCCCAGCATTTT
CASSPTGRNQPQHF
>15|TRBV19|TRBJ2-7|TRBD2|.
TGTGCCAGTAGAAGGACTAGCGTGAGCTCCTACGAGCAGTACTTC
CASRRTSVSSYEQYF
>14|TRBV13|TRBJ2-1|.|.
TGTGCCAGCAGCTTCGGGACCGGGTACAATGAGCAGTTCTTC
CASSFGTGYNEQFF
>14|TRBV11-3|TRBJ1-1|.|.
TGTGCCAGCAGCCCTTATCCAGGTTTCACTGAAGCTTTCTTT
CASSPYPGFTEAFF
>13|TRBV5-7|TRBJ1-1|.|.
TGTGCCTCAAGGGGGGGGATGGATACTGAAGCTTTCTTT
CASRGGMDTEAFF
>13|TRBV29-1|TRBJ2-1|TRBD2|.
TGCAGCGTTGCAAGGACTAGGAACAATGAGCAGTTCTTC
CSVARTRNNEQFF
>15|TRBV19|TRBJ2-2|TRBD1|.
TGTGCCAGTAGTACACGACAGGGGAAAACCGGGGAGCTGTTTTTT
CASSTRQGKTGELFF
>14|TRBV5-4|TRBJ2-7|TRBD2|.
TGTGCCAGCAGCTTTAGCGGGGGGGCTAACGAGCAGTACTTC
CASSFSGGANEQYF
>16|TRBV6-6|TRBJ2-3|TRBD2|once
TGTGCCAGCAGGTCGTCCTATGGGGGGGGCACAGATACGCAGTATTTT
CASRSSYGGGTDTQYF
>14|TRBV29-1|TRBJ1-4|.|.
TGCAGCGCTCGGATGGGGACAACTAATGAAAAACTGTTTTTT
CSARMGTTNEKLFF
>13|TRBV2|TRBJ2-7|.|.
TGTGCCAGCCGGGACTGGCACTCCTACGAGCAGTACTTC
CASRDWHSYEQYF
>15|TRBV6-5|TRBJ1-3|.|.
TGTGCCAGCAGTTACGGGGAGAACTCTGGAAACACCATATATTTT
CASSYGENSGNTIYF
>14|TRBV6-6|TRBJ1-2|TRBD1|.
TGTGCCAGCACCCCCTCCGAACAGGGGGGTGGCTACACCTTC
CASTPSEQGGGYTF
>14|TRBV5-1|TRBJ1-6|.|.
TGCGCCAGCAGCGGCGGAACCGGGAGGTCACCCCTCCACTTT
CASSGGTGRSPLHF
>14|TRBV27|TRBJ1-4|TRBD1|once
TGTGCCAGCAGGGCCGGGACAGGAGATGAAAAACTGTTTTTT
CASRAGTGDEKLFF
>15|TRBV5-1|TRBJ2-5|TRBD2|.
TGCGCCAGCAGCCTGATAGCGGGGGGAGGAGAGACCCAGTACTTC
CASSLIAGGGETQYF
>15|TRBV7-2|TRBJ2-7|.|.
TGTGCCAGCAGCTTAGCTCCCGGCGGGCCGTACGAGCAGTACTTC
CASSLAPGGPYEQYF
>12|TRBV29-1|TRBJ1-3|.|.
TGCAGCGTTGATGGGCAGGGTGACACCATATATTTT
CSVDGQGDTIYF
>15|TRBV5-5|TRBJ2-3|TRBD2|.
TGTGCCAGCACCCCTAGCGGGGGTGGCACAGATACGCAGTATTTT
CASTPSGGGTDTQYF
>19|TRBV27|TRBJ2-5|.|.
TGTGCCAGCAGTTTATTTAGCGTGTCGATTTCCCCAAAAGAAGAGACCCAGTACTTC
CASSLFSVSISPKEETQYF
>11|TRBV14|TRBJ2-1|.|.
TGTGCCAGCAGCCAAATTACGCAGCAGTTCTTC
CASSQITQQFF